This record concerns one T cell receptor beta chain sequence. Its cognate antigen is unknown. The data are from a study of cytomegalovirus exposure and HLA in healthy donors. PCR primers comprised 60 Vbeta and 13 Jbeta primers. Sequencing used immunoSEQ multiplex PCR; TCRdb keeps in-frame clones, though not all of them. The sample has around 200,000 clones, roughly four fifths seen once. Study-wide results and limits: CMV antigen specificity was confirmed in vitro for three CMV-associated chains.

This receptor was taken from a woman between 45 and 60 years old in good health and CMV-seropositive. Specimen: PBMCs.

CDR3 DNA: TGTGCCAGCAGCATCCGACAGGGGGTCCCCCACGAGCAGTACTTC. Protein product: CASSIRQGVPHEQYF. The rearrangement joins TRBV11-2 to TRBJ2-7; 9 nucleotides align to TRBD1. Losses at the gene ends were 5 bases for V and 5 bases for J; bases not matched to a gene: 10. This CDR3 has 15 residues. The germline CDR1 and CDR2 sequences are SGHAT and FQNNGV.